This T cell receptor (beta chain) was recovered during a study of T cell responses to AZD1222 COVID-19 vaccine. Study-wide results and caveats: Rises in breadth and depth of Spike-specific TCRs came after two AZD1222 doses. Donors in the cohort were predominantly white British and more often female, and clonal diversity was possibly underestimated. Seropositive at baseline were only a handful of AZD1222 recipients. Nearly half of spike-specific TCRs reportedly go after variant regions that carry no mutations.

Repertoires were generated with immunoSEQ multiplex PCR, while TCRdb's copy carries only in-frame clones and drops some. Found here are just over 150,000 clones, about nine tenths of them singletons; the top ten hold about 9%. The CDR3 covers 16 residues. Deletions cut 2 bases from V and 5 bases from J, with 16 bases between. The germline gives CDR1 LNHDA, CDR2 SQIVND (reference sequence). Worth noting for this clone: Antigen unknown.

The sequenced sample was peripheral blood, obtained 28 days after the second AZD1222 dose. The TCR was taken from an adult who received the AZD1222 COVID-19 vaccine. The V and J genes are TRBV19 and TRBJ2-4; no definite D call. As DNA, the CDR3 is TGTGCCAGTAGTATATCCCAGCCCCGCTTACAAAACATTCAGTACTTC. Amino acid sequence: CASSISQPRLQNIQYF. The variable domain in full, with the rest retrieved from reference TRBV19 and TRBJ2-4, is DGGITQSPKYLFRKEGQNVTLSCEQNLNHDAMYWYRQDPGQGLRLIYYSQIVNDFQKGDIAEGYSVSREKKESFPLTVTSAQKNPTAFYLCASSISQPRLQNIQYFGAGTRLSVL.